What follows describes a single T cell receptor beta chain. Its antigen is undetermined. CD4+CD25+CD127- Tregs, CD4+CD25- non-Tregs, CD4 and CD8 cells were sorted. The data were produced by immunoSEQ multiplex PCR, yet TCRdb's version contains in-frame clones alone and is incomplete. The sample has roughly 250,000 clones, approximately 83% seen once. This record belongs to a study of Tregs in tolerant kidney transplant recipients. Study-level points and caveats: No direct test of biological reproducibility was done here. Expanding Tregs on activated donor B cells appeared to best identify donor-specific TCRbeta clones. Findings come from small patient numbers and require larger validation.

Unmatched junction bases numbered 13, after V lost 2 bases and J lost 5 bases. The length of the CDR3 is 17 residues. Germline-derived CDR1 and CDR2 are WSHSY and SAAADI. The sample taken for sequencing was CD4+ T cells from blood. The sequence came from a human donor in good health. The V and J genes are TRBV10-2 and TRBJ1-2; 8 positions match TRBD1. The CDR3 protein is CASSEVGGTGGWYGYTF. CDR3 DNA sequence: TGCGCCAGCAGTGAGGTCGGTGGTACAGGGGGATGGTATGGCTACACCTTC.